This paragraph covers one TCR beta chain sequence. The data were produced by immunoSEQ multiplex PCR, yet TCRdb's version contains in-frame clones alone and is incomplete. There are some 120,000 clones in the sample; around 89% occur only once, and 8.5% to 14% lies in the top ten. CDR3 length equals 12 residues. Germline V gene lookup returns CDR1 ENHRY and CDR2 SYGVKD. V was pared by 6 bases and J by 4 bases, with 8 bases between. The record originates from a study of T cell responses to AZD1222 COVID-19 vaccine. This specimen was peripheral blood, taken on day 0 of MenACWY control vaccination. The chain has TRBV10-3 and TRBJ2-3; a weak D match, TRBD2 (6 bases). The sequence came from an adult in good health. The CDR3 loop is CAISSSADTQYF. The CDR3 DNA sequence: TGTGCCATCAGCTCTAGCGCAGATACGCAGTATTTT.